This TCR beta chain derives from a study of vaccination and CD4 T cells after COVID-19. Study-level background: Each control culture was treated with a CEFX pool, an HIV-1 Nef pool, or no peptide.

The time point is: late sampling 161 to 241 days after vaccination in a few convalescent patients. The treatment is: approximately 9-day PBMC culture with coronavirus spike peptide pools or control peptides (ViraFEST assay). Every well contained 1.5 million to 2.5 million PBMCs, which were grown with approximately 9 IU/ml IL-2 and roughly 9.1 ug/ml peptide pools. General study findings and limits: Spike mono-reactive clones accounted for 304 of the 307 vaccine-specific clones found in convalescent patients.

Sequence data for DNA of cultured CD4+ T cells were generated by the Oncomine TCR Beta short-read assay. Genomic DNA was taken out of cultured CD4+ T cells by extraction. Via MiXCR, TCRdb re-called the PCR reads, giving one row per CDR3 protein. The sample has around 25,000 distinct CDR3 sequences; over 25% are singletons. This clonotype was observed a handful of times. The antigen is not known. V lost 2 bases to trimming and J lost 6 bases, with 5 bases between them. Germline CDR1 reads DFQATT; CDR2 reads SNEGSKA (reference sequence). The length of the CDR3 is 11 residues. This chain connects TRBV20-1 to TRBJ2-1; D not resolved. The material was CD4+ T cells from blood, cultured in vitro, obtained about 7 months after SARS-CoV-2 vaccination. This sequence originates from a human donor who had recovered from COVID-19. The CDR3 DNA reads as TGCAGTGCTAGATCGGGCAATGAGCAGTTCTTC. Its protein product is CSARSGNEQFF.